Each of the 22 T cell receptor beta chains below was sequenced from the same sample in a study of yellow fever vaccine responses in identical twins. Using its own MiXCR run on the RT-PCR reads, TCRdb lists one record per CDR3 protein. The sample holds about 8,700 distinct CDR3 sequences; roughly 88% are singletons and the top ten take roughly 2%. The material sequenced was T cells from blood (PBMCs), unsorted or a sorted subset (not recorded which), taken before or after yellow fever vaccination (not recorded which). Receptor source: a young woman who received the yellow fever vaccine.

This chain joins TRBV2 and TRBJ2-7; maybe TRBD2 (6 bases). Germline CDR1 is SNHLY and CDR2 is FYNNEI. The CDR3 length is 14 residues. Trimming took 3 bases from V and 1 from J, leaving 10 bases between them. The CDR3 coding sequence is TGTGCCAGCAGTGAGGCTAGCGCATCCTACGAGCAGTACTTC. Protein: CASSEASASYEQYF.

The DNA for the CDR3 is TGTGCCAGCTCACCAGTGGCAGGGATGAACATTCAGTACTTC. It translates to CASSPVAGMNIQYF. The chain combines TRBV18 with TRBJ2-4; possibly TRBD1 for D (5 bases). Trimming took 2 bases from V and 7 from J, leaving 12 bases between them. The CDR3 extends over 14 amino acids. From germline, CDR1 is KGHSH and CDR2 LQKENI. Variable domain in full (rest from reference TRBV18 and TRBJ2-4): NAGVMQNPRHLVRRRGQEARLRCSPMKGHSHVYWYRQLPEEGLKFMVYLQKENIIDESGMPKERFSAEFPKEGPSILRIQQVVRGDSAAYFCASSPVAGMNIQYFGAGTRLSVL.

Of note for this clonotype: Compared with germline, one end of the junction differs, possibly owing to a read error. The chain uses TRBV4-2 and TRBJ2-7; D call uncertain. The CDR3 is made up of 15 amino acids. CDR1 and CDR2 (germline): LGHNA, YNFKEQ. The CDR3 sequence: CASSQEGASSSEHYF. CDR3 nucleotides: TGTGCCAGCAGCCAAGAAGGCGCATCAAGCTCCGAGCATTACTTC.

The chain combines TRBV29-1 with TRBJ2-1, with a possible D match to TRBD1 (6 bases). This CDR3 comprises 14 residues. V was trimmed by 0 bases and J by 5 bases, leaving 11 bases between them. The germline gives CDR1 SQVTM, CDR2 ANQGSEA. CDR3 sequence: CSVEDLGGHNEQFF. The CDR3 DNA follows: TGCAGCGTTGAAGATCTAGGGGGTCACAATGAGCAGTTCTTC.

The V call is TRBV11-3, the J call TRBJ2-7; D perhaps matches TRBD1 (5 bases). The CDR3 has 14 residues. V gave up 5 bases and J gave up 4 bases, with 15 bases separating them. CDR1 and CDR2 (germline): SGHNT, YENEEA. CDR3 loop: CASSPQGDRYEQYF. CDR3 coding DNA: TGTGCCAGCAGCCCCCAGGGCGACCGTTACGAGCAGTACTTC.

Comment on this clonotype: The junction shows a germline mismatch at one end, possibly a read error. DNA for the CDR3: TGCAGAGCTAGAGCGGTTTATGCGGATACGCAGTATTTT. It encodes CRARAVYADTQYF. The chain combines TRBV20-1 with TRBJ2-3; weak D call: TRBD2 (5 bases). This CDR3 is built from 13 residues. The germline CDR1 and CDR2 sequences are DFQATT and SNEGSKA (reference sequence).

The chain is built from TRBV29-1 and TRBJ2-1; D remains unclear. The CDR3 has 10 residues. Trimming took off 6 bases at V and 9 bases at J, with 9 bases between the two ends. CDR1 is SQVTM and CDR2 is ANQGSEA in the germline V gene. The CDR3 DNA follows: TGCAGCGTGACGGGTTCTGAGCAGTTCTTC. Translated: CSVTGSEQFF.

V is TRBV18 and J is TRBJ2-5, with TRBD1 identical over 10 bases. The V gene's germline CDR1 is KGHSH and CDR2 LQKENI. The CDR3 spans 17 residues. V shed 3 bases, J shed 3 bases, and the junction held 10 bases outside the gene matches. DNA of the CDR3: TGTGCCAGCTCACCGGGACAGGGGAAAGTCGGAGAAGAGACCCAGTACTTC. It encodes CASSPGQGKVGEETQYF.

The J gene is TRBJ1-1, the V gene TRBV7-6; D is perhaps TRBD1 (6 bases). The CDR3 has 19 residues. The germline gives CDR1 SGHVS, CDR2 FNYEAQ. The V end lost 0 bases, the J end lost 2 bases, and 22 bases lay between the germline ends. CDR3 sequence (DNA): TGTGCCAGCAGCTTAGCGTTGTCGGGGGGCGTAGGGTCCAACACTGAAGCTTTCTTT. Translating gives CASSLALSGGVGSNTEAFF.

The chain uses TRBV2 and TRBJ2-3; the D gene is possibly TRBD2 (5 bases). V was cut by 4 bases and J by 0 bases, with 5 bases left in between. This CDR3 has 13 amino acids. Per the germline V gene, CDR1 is SNHLY and CDR2 is FYNNEI. The CDR3 here is CASSGTSTDTQYF. The CDR3 DNA is TGTGCCAGCAGTGGGACTAGCACAGATACGCAGTATTTT.

This clonotype was seen once. The J gene is TRBJ2-7, the V gene TRBV7-8, with D maybe TRBD1 (5 bases). The CDR3 length is 15 residues. Looked up from germline, CDR1 is SGHVS and CDR2 is FQNEAQ. The V end was cut by 4 bases, the J end by 4 bases, with 17 bases between. The CDR3 loop is CASSSHLSGLYEQYV. The CDR3, as DNA: TGTGCCAGCAGCTCTCACCTCTCAGGGTTGTACGAGCAGTACGTC.

The chain is built from TRBV27 and TRBJ1-1; D is ambiguous. Germline loops: CDR1 MNHEY, CDR2 SMNVEV (reference sequence). The germline V and J ends were trimmed by 6 bases and 5 bases, with 10 bases remaining between them. This CDR3 comprises 12 residues. The CDR3 loop is CASRTGRTEAFF. The CDR3 DNA follows: TGTGCCAGCAGGACCGGACGGACTGAAGCTTTCTTT.

The V gene is TRBV5-1, the J gene TRBJ2-3; D assignment may be TRBD1 or TRBD2 (6 bases each). Germline V lookup: CDR1 SGHRS, CDR2 YFSETQ. V lost 4 bases and J lost 4, with 16 bases in between. This CDR3 is 15 amino acids long. In nucleotides, the CDR3 is TGCGCCAGCAGCCCGGACGGGGGCATGGCAGATACGCAGTATTTT. The encoded protein is CASSPDGGMADTQYF.

The chain employs TRBV20-1 and TRBJ2-5; 7 bases match TRBD1. After removal of 4 bases from V and 3 bases from J, the junction contained 2 bases not matched to a gene. The CDR3 spans 12 residues. Germline V gives CDR1 DFQATT, CDR2 SNEGSKA (reference sequence). CDR3 coding DNA: TGCAGTGCTACCGGGACAGAAGAGACCCAGTACTTC. It translates to CSATGTEETQYF.

The rearrangement joins TRBV12-3 or TRBV12-4 to TRBJ2-3; D not resolved. CDR3 length: 13 residues. With 6 bases removed from V and 3 bases from J, the gap between germline ends came to 10 bases. This chain's CDR3 is CASRLTFTDTQYF. CDR3 nucleotides: TGTGCCAGCAGACTAACTTTTACAGATACGCAGTATTTT.

Turning to this clonotype: Since no conserved phenylalanine or tryptophan closes the CDR3, a read error is the likely cause. Written as DNA, the CDR3 is TGTGCCAGCAGTTTAAGGGTGCTAGCGGGTTCCTACAATGAGCAGTTCCTC. Translated, it gives CASSLRVLAGSYNEQFL. The rearrangement uses TRBV12-3 or TRBV12-4 and TRBJ2-1, with 8 bases matching TRBD2. The length of the CDR3 is 17 residues. J was trimmed by 1 base and V by 2 bases; bases with no gene match: 7.

This clonotype was seen more than once but under ten times. The chain is built from TRBV20-1 and TRBJ2-2; D unclear. CDR3 length: 13 residues. The V end lost 5 bases, the J end lost 4 bases, and 11 bases lay between the germline ends. Germline CDR1 reads DFQATT; CDR2 reads SNEGSKA (reference sequence). Written as DNA, the CDR3 is TGCAGTGCTCACGTCCAGCCCACCGGGGAGCTGTTTTTT. Its translation is CSAHVQPTGELFF.

The chain uses TRBV2 and TRBJ1-2, with TRBD1 identical over 9 bases. Losses at the gene ends were 4 bases for V and 4 bases for J; bases not matched to a gene: 4. Germline V gives CDR1 SNHLY, CDR2 FYNNEI. The CDR3 loop spans 14 amino acids. CDR3 in amino acids: CASSGTGVGYGYTF. CDR3 DNA sequence: TGTGCCAGCAGTGGGACAGGGGTGGGCTATGGCTACACCTTC. The entire variable domain, with the rest obtained from reference TRBV2 and TRBJ1-2, is as follows: EPEVTQTPSHQVTQMGQEVILRCVPISNHLYFYWYRQILGQKVEFLVSFYNNEISEKSEIFDDQFSVERPDGSNFTLKIRSTKLEDSAMYFCASSGTGVGYGYTFGSGTRLTVV.

The rearrangement joins TRBV7-9 to TRBJ2-1, with 11 bases lining up with TRBD1. Germline V CDR1 and CDR2: SEHNR, FQNEAQ (reference sequence). V lost 1 base and J lost 7; bases outside the gene matches: 12. CDR3 size: 18 residues. The CDR3 nucleotides are TGTGCCAGCAGCTTAGTTCGGGCCTTCGGGACAGGGGGTAATGAGCAGTTCTTC. Protein product: CASSLVRAFGTGGNEQFF.

This clonotype has a single count. This rearrangement joins TRBV10-3 to TRBJ1-1, with D unclear. V was clipped by 0 bases and J by 1 base, with 24 bases between them. This CDR3 comprises 20 residues. The germline V gene has CDR1 ENHRY and CDR2 SYGVKD. CDR3 nucleotide sequence: TGTGCCATCAGTGAGTCAAATAGGAAGGGAGGGTTTGGAGCGAACACTGAAGCTTTCTTT. This translates into CAISESNRKGGFGANTEAFF.

The chain employs TRBV20-1 and TRBJ2-1; 10 positions agree with TRBD2. The CDR3 has 15 amino acids. Germline V lookup: CDR1 DFQATT, CDR2 SNEGSKA (reference sequence). The trim removed 5 bases at V and 4 bases at J, leaving 8 bases unmatched. The CDR3, as DNA: TGCAGTGCTTCTGTAGCGGGAGGAGGTTACAATGAGCAGTTCTTC. Its protein product is CSASVAGGGYNEQFF.

CDR3 region: CASSLWGKGYEQYF. CDR3 bases: TGTGCCAGCAGTTTATGGGGAAAGGGTTACGAGCAGTACTTC. V is TRBV28 and J is TRBJ2-7; no reliable D call. The germline V and J ends were trimmed by 0 bases and 4 bases, with 10 bases remaining between them. Looked up from germline, CDR1 is MDHEN and CDR2 is SYDVKM. The CDR3 covers 14 residues.